The following is a T cell receptor (beta chain) sequence with its context. Its antigen is undetermined. Looked up from germline, CDR1 is MDHEN and CDR2 is SYDVKM. The J segment lost 8 bases and the V segment lost 6 bases, leaving 12 bases of the junction unmatched. This CDR3 comprises 15 residues. The sample is drawn from a study of CD8 T cells in ankylosing spondylitis. Library preparation for TCR beta used quantitative 5'-RACE with molecular barcodes. TCRdb processed the 5' RACE reads anew with MiXCR; each CDR3 protein has one entry. The table records around 280,000 distinct CDR3 sequences, around 18% of them present only once. Study observations and caveats: Matched ankylosing spondylitis synovial fluid reportedly showed significant enrichment of disease-linked clones. Ankylosing spondylitis blood seemed to carry a telltale TCR beta motif made of under 10 highly homologous variants.

The sequencing input was blood, either unsorted or a sorted T cell fraction (not recorded which). The gene calls are TRBV28 and TRBJ2-2; 7 bases map to TRBD1. The sequence was collected from a male donor with ankylosing spondylitis or in good health (not recorded which). The CDR3 nucleotides are TGTGCCAGCAGGGCCGGGACAGAAGTGAGGGGGGAGCTGTTTTTT. It encodes CASRAGTEVRGELFF.